This is a list of T cell receptor beta chains from one sample in a study of cytomegalovirus exposure and HLA in healthy donors. The table came from immunoSEQ multiplex PCR; TCRdb's copy has only in-frame clones and leaves some out. Recorded for this sample: tens of thousands of clones. The sample consisted of PBMCs. The receptors here all came from a man aged 45 to 65 in good health and CMV-seronegative. The CDR3 runs from the conserved cysteine through the conserved F or W. The order of the fields is D gene, J gene, V gene, CDR3 DNA, CDR3 protein. The D gene is left open where the match is weak.

D: NA
J: TRBJ1-2
V: TRBV5-6
DNA: TGTGCCAGCAGCTTGGCCCAGAACTATGGCTACACCTTC
CDR3: CASSLAQNYGYTF

D: NA
J: TRBJ1-5
V: TRBV5-1
DNA: TGCGCCAGCAGCCTCGCGGGGGGTCGCAATCAGCCCCAGCATTTT
CDR3: CASSLAGGRNQPQHF

D: NA
J: TRBJ2-2
V: TRBV7-3
DNA: TGTGCCAGCAGCACCTGGACAAGGAACACCGGGGAGCTGTTTTTT
CDR3: CASSTWTRNTGELFF

D: NA
J: TRBJ1-5
V: TRBV6-6
DNA: TGTGCCAGCAGCCAGATGGGGACTCTAAATCAGCCCCAGCATTTT
CDR3: CASSQMGTLNQPQHF

D: NA
J: TRBJ1-1
V: TRBV4-3
DNA: TGCGCCAGCAGCCAAGTGGCGAACACTGAAGCTTTCTTT
CDR3: CASSQVANTEAFF

D: NA
J: TRBJ2-5
V: TRBV10-3
DNA: TGTGCCATCAGTAAGGCGGGAAACCAAGAGACCCAGTACTTC
CDR3: CAISKAGNQETQYF

D: NA
J: TRBJ1-5
V: TRBV7-2
DNA: TGTGCCAGCAGCTTCGCGCGGTTTGGCAATCAGCCCCAGCATTTT
CDR3: CASSFARFGNQPQHF

D: NA
J: TRBJ2-5
V: TRBV27
DNA: TGTGCCAGCAGTTTCATCTCAGGGGAGCAGTACTTC
CDR3: CASSFISGEQYF

D: NA
J: TRBJ2-1
V: TRBV18
DNA: TGTGCCAGCTCACCACTCGGCGGGGTAACCTACAATGAGCAGTTCTTC
CDR3: CASSPLGGVTYNEQFF

D: TRBD2
J: TRBJ2-1
V: TRBV7-4
DNA: TGTGCCAGCATCCAAGGTCACACTAGCGGGGGGGCGGGGAATGAGCAGTTCTTC
CDR3: CASIQGHTSGGAGNEQFF

D: TRBD1
J: TRBJ1-2
V: TRBV6-5
DNA: TGTGCCAGCAGTTACGGCGGGACAGGGAGAGGCTACACCTTC
CDR3: CASSYGGTGRGYTF

D: NA
J: TRBJ2-1
V: TRBV6-5
DNA: TGTGCCAGCACGGACGGGAGCTCCTACAATGAGCAGTTCTTC
CDR3: CASTDGSSYNEQFF

D: TRBD2
J: TRBJ2-1
V: TRBV18
DNA: TGTGCCAGCTCTCTTTTAGCGGGGGGCACCTACAATGAGCAGTTCTTC
CDR3: CASSLLAGGTYNEQFF

D: TRBD1
J: TRBJ1-5
V: TRBV19
DNA: TGTGCCAGTAGTATTGGACAGGGGGAGACAATCACGCCCCAGCATTTT
CDR3: CASSIGQGETITPQHF

D: TRBD2
J: TRBJ2-3
V: TRBV5-4
DNA: TGTGCCAGCAGCCCCTTCTTAAGCGGGGGTGCAGATACGCAGTATTTT
CDR3: CASSPFLSGGADTQYF

D: NA
J: TRBJ1-5
V: TRBV27
DNA: TGTGCCAGCAGTTGGGTGTCAGGGCAGCCCCAGCATTTT
CDR3: CASSWVSGQPQHF

D: NA
J: TRBJ2-5
V: TRBV18
DNA: TGTGCCAGCTCACCACCGGCAGAGACCCAGTACTTC
CDR3: CASSPPAETQYF

D: TRBD1
J: TRBJ1-5
V: TRBV4-2
DNA: TGTGCCAGCAGCCAAGAGGTACAGGGGAGATCTCAGCCCCAGCATTTT
CDR3: CASSQEVQGRSQPQHF

D: TRBD1
J: TRBJ2-7
V: TRBV29-1
DNA: TGCAGCGTTGAAGTCTCGGGTAGGACAGGGGGCCTCGAGCAGTACTTC
CDR3: CSVEVSGRTGGLEQYF

D: NA
J: TRBJ1-5
V: TRBV11-2
DNA: TGTGCCAGCAGCTTAGCCCCTGGGGGACTTCAGCCCCAGCATTTT
CDR3: CASSLAPGGLQPQHF

D: NA
J: TRBJ2-2
V: TRBV9
DNA: TGTGCCAGCAGCGTAGGGGACAATGCAGCCGGGGAGCTGTTTTTT
CDR3: CASSVGDNAAGELFF

D: NA
J: TRBJ2-7
V: TRBV6-5
DNA: TGTGCCAGCAGTTACACGACTAGGGTTTACGAGCAGTACTTC
CDR3: CASSYTTRVYEQYF

D: TRBD1
J: TRBJ2-2
V: TRBV5-1
DNA: TGCGCCAGCAGCCCCTACCGGGACAGGGGTGGCACCGGGGAGCTGTTTTTT
CDR3: CASSPYRDRGGTGELFF

D: TRBD1
J: TRBJ1-2
V: TRBV30
DNA: TGTGCCCTCGGACAGGCGTTGGGCTATGGCTACACCTTC
CDR3: CALGQALGYGYTF

D: NA
J: TRBJ1-5
V: TRBV2
DNA: TGTGCCAGCAGTGGAGTGGCGGCCGGGAGCAATCAGCCCCAGCATTTT
CDR3: CASSGVAAGSNQPQHF

D: NA
J: TRBJ2-7
V: TRBV5-1
DNA: TGCGCCAGCAGCTTGGACCCAGGGACCTACGAGCAGTACTTC
CDR3: CASSLDPGTYEQYF

D: TRBD1
J: TRBJ2-2
V: TRBV28
DNA: TGTGCCAGCTTTGGTCGCCCCAGGACAGGGAGGTGGACCGGGGAGCTGTTTTTT
CDR3: CASFGRPRTGRWTGELFF

D: NA
J: TRBJ2-1
V: TRBV2
DNA: TGTGCCAGCACTCCAGGCAGCTCCTACAATGAGCAGTTCTTC
CDR3: CASTPGSSYNEQFF

D: TRBD1
J: TRBJ2-7
V: TRBV6-6
DNA: TGTGCCAGCACTCAGGACAGGGCCTCCTACGAGCAGTACTTC
CDR3: CASTQDRASYEQYF

D: NA
J: TRBJ2-5
V: TRBV9
DNA: TGTGCCAGCAGCGTAGAGGGGCAGGGCGAGACCCAGTACTTC
CDR3: CASSVEGQGETQYF